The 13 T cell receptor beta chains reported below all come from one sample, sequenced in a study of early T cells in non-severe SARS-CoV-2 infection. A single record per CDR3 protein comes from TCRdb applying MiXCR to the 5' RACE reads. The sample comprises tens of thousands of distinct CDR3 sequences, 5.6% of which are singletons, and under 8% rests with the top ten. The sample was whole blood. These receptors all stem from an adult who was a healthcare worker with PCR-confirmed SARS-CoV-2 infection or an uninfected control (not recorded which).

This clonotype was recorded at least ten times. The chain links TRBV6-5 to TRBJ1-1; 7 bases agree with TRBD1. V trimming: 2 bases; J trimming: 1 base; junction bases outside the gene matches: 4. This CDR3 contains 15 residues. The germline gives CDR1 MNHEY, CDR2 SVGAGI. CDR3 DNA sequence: TGTGCCAGCAGTTACCTCCGGACAGGGAACACTGAAGCTTTCTTT. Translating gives CASSYLRTGNTEAFF.

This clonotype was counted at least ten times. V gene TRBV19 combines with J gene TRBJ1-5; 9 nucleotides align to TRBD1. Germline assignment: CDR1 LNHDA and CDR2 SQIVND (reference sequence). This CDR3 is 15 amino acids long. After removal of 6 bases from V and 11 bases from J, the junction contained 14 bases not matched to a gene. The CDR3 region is CASRGDREPPEAQHF. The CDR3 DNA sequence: TGTGCCAGTAGGGGGGACAGGGAACCCCCAGAGGCCCAGCATTTT.

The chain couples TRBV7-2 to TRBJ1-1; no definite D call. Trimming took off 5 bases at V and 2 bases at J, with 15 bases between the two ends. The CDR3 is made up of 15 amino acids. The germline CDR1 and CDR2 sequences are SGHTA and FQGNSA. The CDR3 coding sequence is TGTGCCAGCAGCCCCCTCGACGGATTTAACACTGAAGCTTTCTTT. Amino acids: CASSPLDGFNTEAFF.

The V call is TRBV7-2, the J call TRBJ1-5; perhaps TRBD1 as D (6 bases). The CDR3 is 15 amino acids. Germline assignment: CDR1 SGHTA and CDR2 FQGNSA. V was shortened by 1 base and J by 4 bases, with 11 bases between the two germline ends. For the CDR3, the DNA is TGTGCCAGCAGCTTAGGAGGGGGGCTGAATCAGCCCCAGCATTTT. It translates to CASSLGGGLNQPQHF.

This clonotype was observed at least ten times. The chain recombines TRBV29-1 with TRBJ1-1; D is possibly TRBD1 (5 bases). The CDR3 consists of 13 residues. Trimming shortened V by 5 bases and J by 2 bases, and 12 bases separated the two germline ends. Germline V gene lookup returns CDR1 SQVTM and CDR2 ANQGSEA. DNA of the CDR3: TGCAGCGTTCAGGCCGGGGGAAACACTGAAGCTTTCTTT. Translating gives CSVQAGGNTEAFF.

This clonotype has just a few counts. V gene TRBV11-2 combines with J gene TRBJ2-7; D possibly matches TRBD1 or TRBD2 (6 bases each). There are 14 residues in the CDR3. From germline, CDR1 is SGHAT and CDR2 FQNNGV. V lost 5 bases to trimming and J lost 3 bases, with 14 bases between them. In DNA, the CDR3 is TGTGCCAGCAGCCCGACTAGGGGGGTCTACGAGCAGTACTTC. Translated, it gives CASSPTRGVYEQYF.

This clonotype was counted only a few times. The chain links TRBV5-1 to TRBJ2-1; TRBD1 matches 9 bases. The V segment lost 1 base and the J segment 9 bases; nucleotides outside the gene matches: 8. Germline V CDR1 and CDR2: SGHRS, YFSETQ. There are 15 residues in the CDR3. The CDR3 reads CASSLSQGARGEQFF. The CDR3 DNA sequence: TGCGCCAGCAGCTTGTCACAGGGGGCAAGGGGTGAGCAGTTCTTC.

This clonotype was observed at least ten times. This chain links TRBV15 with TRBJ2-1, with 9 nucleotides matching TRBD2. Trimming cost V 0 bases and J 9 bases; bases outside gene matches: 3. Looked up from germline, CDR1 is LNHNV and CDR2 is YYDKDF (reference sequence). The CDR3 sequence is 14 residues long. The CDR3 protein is CATSRDSGGGEQFF. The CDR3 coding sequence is TGTGCCACCAGCAGAGATAGCGGGGGCGGTGAGCAGTTCTTC.

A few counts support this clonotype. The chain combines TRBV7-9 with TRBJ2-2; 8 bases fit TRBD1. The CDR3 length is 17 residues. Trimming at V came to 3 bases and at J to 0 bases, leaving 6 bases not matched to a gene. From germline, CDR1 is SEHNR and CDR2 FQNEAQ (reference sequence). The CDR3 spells CASSLGLDRANTGELFF. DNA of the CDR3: TGTGCCAGCAGCTTGGGACTGGACAGGGCGAACACCGGGGAGCTGTTTTTT.

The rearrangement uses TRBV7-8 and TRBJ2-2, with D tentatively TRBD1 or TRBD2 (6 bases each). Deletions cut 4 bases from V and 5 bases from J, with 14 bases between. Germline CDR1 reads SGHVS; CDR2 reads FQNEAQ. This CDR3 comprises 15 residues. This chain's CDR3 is CASSWGASRTGELFF. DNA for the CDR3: TGTGCCAGCAGCTGGGGGGCTAGCCGGACCGGGGAGCTGTTTTTT. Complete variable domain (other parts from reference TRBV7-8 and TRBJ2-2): GAGVSQSPRYKVAKRGQDVALRCDPISGHVSLFWYQQALGQGPEFLTYFQNEAQLDKSGLPSDRFFAERPEGSVSTLKIQRTQQEDSAVYLCASSWGASRTGELFFGEGSRLTVL.

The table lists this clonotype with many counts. The CDR3 DNA is TGTGCCAGCGTCGAAGTAGCGGCTGGGGACTACACCTTC. Its protein is CASVEVAAGDYTF. The chain combines TRBV28 with TRBJ1-2, with D hard to call. Germline assignment: CDR1 MDHEN and CDR2 SYDVKM. The CDR3 runs to 13 residues. Trimming removed 8 bases at V and 10 bases at J, with 20 bases between.

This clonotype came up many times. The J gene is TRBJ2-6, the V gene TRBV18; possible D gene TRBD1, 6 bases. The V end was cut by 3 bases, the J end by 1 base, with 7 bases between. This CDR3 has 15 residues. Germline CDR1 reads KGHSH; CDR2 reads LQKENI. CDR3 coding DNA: TGTGCCAGCTCACCCACAGGGTCTGGGGCCAACGTCCTGACTTTC. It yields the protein CASSPTGSGANVLTF.

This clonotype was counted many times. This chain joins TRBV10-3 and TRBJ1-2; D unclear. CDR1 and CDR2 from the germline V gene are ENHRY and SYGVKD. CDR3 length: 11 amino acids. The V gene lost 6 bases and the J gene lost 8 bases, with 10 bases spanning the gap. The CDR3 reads CAIRTVEGYTF. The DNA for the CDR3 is TGTGCCATCAGAACAGTCGAAGGCTACACCTTC.